These 32 T cell receptor beta chains were sequenced from one sample in a study of Graves' ophthalmopathy and Graves' hyperthyroidism. Using RNA transcripts, the TCR beta CDR3 regions were amplified. Amplification began with first-round RT-PCR using HTBI primers, then second-round multiplex PCR was performed. One entry per CDR3 protein, called by TCRdb with MiXCR from the multiplex PCR reads. The sample lists 680,000 or so distinct CDR3 sequences; around a fifth were seen once. Sequenced: peripheral blood. The receptor set was obtained from a woman aged 18-35 years with stable Graves' hyperthyroidism. Some clones in this sample may be carry-over from other donors' samples.

This chain links TRBV20-1 with TRBJ2-2; 10 bases align to TRBD2. Germline-derived CDR1 and CDR2 are DFQATT and SNEGSKA (reference sequence). V shed 0 bases and J 5 bases; nucleotides not matched to a gene: 6. The CDR3 loop spans 16 amino acids. Here the CDR3 reads CSARDPKRGGTGELFF. In DNA, the CDR3 is TGCAGTGCTAGAGATCCCAAGCGGGGGGGGACCGGGGAGCTGTTTTTT.

In this sample, this clonotype turned up many times. The chain recombines TRBV6-2 or TRBV6-3 with TRBJ1-1; maybe TRBD1 (5 bases). Looked up from germline, CDR1 is MNHEY and CDR2 is SVGEGT. Trimming shortened V by 7 bases and J by 9 bases, and 18 bases separated the two germline ends. This CDR3 has 13 amino acids. DNA for the CDR3: TGTGCCAGCACCCAAACGAGAGACAGTCAAGCTTTCTTT. Translation gives CASTQTRDSQAFF.

This clonotype came up many times. This chain uses TRBV27 with TRBJ1-6; unclear D gene. Germline CDR1 reads MNHEY; CDR2 reads SMNVEV (reference sequence). Between the trimmed V and J ends, which lost 7 bases and 4 bases, there was a span of 14 bases. This CDR3 has 15 amino acids. This CDR3 is CASTPGPNYNSPLHF. The CDR3 nucleotides read TGTGCCAGCACCCCCGGACCGAATTATAATTCACCCCTCCACTTT.

This clonotype was seen repeatedly, ten times or more. The chain recombines TRBV6-2 or TRBV6-3 with TRBJ1-6, with D unresolved. The germline V gene has CDR1 MNHEY and CDR2 SVGEGT. This CDR3 spans 15 amino acids. The V end was cut by 3 bases, the J end by 3 bases, with 9 bases between. The DNA of the CDR3 is TGTGCCAGCAGTTATCTGGGTGGCTATAATTCACCCCTCCACTTT. This translates into CASSYLGGYNSPLHF.

This clonotype was seen ten or more times. J is TRBJ1-5 and V is TRBV5-1; unclear D gene. In germline, CDR1 is SGHRS, CDR2 YFSETQ. The CDR3 totals 15 residues. Trimming removed 0 bases from V and 3 bases from J, with 10 bases in between. In nucleotides, the CDR3 is TGCGCCAGCAGCTTGGGTGGATCGGACAATCAGCCCCAGCATTTT. Translation: CASSLGGSDNQPQHF.

At least ten counts were recorded for this clonotype. CDR3: CASSQVIQTNTEAFF. The CDR3 nucleotides are TGCGCCAGCAGCCAAGTTATACAGACGAACACTGAAGCTTTCTTT. The chain recombines TRBV4-1 with TRBJ1-1; unclear D gene. The CDR3 runs 15 residues. Germline V gene sequence: CDR1 MGHRA, CDR2 YSYEKL. V dropped 1 base and J dropped 1 base, with 10 bases sitting between them.

This clonotype was counted many times. The V call is TRBV29-1, the J call TRBJ2-7; 9 bases map to TRBD1. Trimming at V came to 1 base and at J to 2 bases, leaving 15 bases not matched to a gene. This CDR3 has 18 residues. Germline V CDR1 and CDR2: SQVTM, ANQGSEA. This CDR3 reads CSVEVNPGTGFGTYEQYF. In DNA form, the CDR3 reads TGCAGCGTTGAAGTTAATCCCGGGACAGGGTTCGGAACCTACGAGCAGTACTTC.

The chain employs TRBV5-1 and TRBJ1-5; 7 nucleotides align to TRBD1. The trim removed 4 bases at V and 6 bases at J, leaving 10 bases unmatched. This CDR3 region has 15 residues. Germline V gene data show CDR1 as SGHRS and CDR2 as YFSETQ. CDR3 in DNA: TGCGCCAGCAGCCCGGAGGGAACAGGGGCTCAGCCCCAGCATTTT. Translated: CASSPEGTGAQPQHF.

The table lists this clonotype with many counts. The V call is TRBV12-3 or TRBV12-4, the J call TRBJ1-5; D call uncertain. This CDR3 comprises 18 residues. The germline V and J ends were trimmed by 6 bases and 0 bases, with 21 bases remaining between them. CDR3 sequence reads: CASSTHQTLTSSNQPQHF. DNA for the CDR3: TGTGCCAGCAGCACCCACCAGACTCTTACATCTAGCAATCAGCCCCAGCATTTT.

This clonotype was detected ten times or more. The chain carries TRBV7-9 and TRBJ2-7; 11 nucleotides align to TRBD1. The CDR3 has 14 amino acids. The junction had 2 bases not matched to a gene; V was cut back by 5 bases and J by 2 bases. The V gene's germline CDR1 is SEHNR and CDR2 FQNEAQ (reference sequence). CDR3 residues: CASSMGQGAYEQYF. The CDR3 nucleotides are TGTGCCAGCAGCATGGGACAGGGGGCCTACGAGCAGTACTTC.

This clonotype was counted at least ten times. This sequence joins TRBV11-2 and TRBJ1-2; D ambiguous. Germline lookup yields CDR1 SGHAT and CDR2 FQNNGV. The CDR3 extends over 13 amino acids. V dropped 3 bases and J dropped 4 bases, with 9 bases sitting between them. In DNA form, the CDR3 reads TGTGCCAGCAGCTTGATCCCCTTCTATGGCTACACCTTC. Its protein product is CASSLIPFYGYTF.

The J gene is TRBJ1-6, the V gene TRBV19, with 7 positions matching TRBD1. V lost 3 bases and J lost 11; bases outside the gene matches: 4. Per germline, CDR1 LNHDA and CDR2 SQIVND (reference sequence). CDR3 length: 13 amino acids. CDR3 sequence: CASSMRGPAPLHF. DNA for the CDR3: TGTGCCAGTAGTATGAGGGGGCCAGCACCCCTCCACTTT.

This clonotype was observed at least ten times. The CDR3, as DNA: TGTGCCAGCAGGACTAGCTGGATAGAGACCCAGTACTTC. Its translation is CASRTSWIETQYF. The rearrangement links TRBV7-2 to TRBJ2-5, with 7 bases that match TRBD2. Trimming took 6 bases from V and 4 from J; bases not matched to a gene: 5. Germline V gives CDR1 SGHTA, CDR2 FQGNSA. This CDR3 is built from 13 residues.

This clonotype has ten or more counts. One end of the junction varies from germline; a read error may be responsible. The chain links TRBV5-1 to TRBJ1-6; TRBD1 matches 8 bases. This CDR3 contains 13 residues. The germline CDR1 and CDR2 sequences are SGHRS and YFSETQ. DNA of the CDR3: TGCGCCAGCAGTTTGGGACAGGAGTCACCCCTCCACTTT. Protein product: CASSLGQESPLHF.

The chain employs TRBV10-3 and TRBJ2-7; D might be TRBD1 (6 bases). Germline CDR1 and CDR2: ENHRY and SYGVKD. The CDR3 loop spans 13 amino acids. V shed 5 bases and J shed 5 bases, with 13 bases lying between them. The CDR3 region is CAISNTGTHEQYF. The CDR3 coding sequence is TGTGCCATCAGTAATACAGGGACCCACGAGCAGTACTTC.

This clonotype was counted at least ten times. The rearrangement links TRBV20-1 to TRBJ2-7; D gene ambiguous. The CDR3 has 15 amino acids. Germline CDR1 reads DFQATT; CDR2 reads SNEGSKA (reference sequence). V gave up 0 bases and J gave up 5 bases, with 17 bases separating them. The CDR3, as DNA: TGCAGTGCTAGAGATCGTGACACCATTGGCGACGAGCAGTACTTC. Encoded protein: CSARDRDTIGDEQYF.

This clonotype was recorded at least ten times. The chain recombines TRBV12-5 with TRBJ2-5; 8 bases align to TRBD2. Trimming removed 6 bases from V and 5 bases from J; junction bases left unmatched: 5. This CDR3 is 13 amino acids long. Germline-derived CDR1 and CDR2 are LGHNT and FRNRAP. The CDR3 reads CASGGLAAETQYF. The DNA for the CDR3 is TGTGCTAGTGGCGGACTAGCCGCGGAGACCCAGTACTTC.

A remark on this clonotype: One end of the junction is discordant with germline, which a read error may explain. The CDR3 loop is CTSSLTEDLSYEQYF. CDR3 sequence (DNA): TGTACCAGCAGCTTAACAGAAGATCTGTCCTACGAGCAGTACTTC. V and J are TRBV11-2 and TRBJ2-7; D remains ambiguous. Germline V lookup: CDR1 SGHAT, CDR2 FQNNGV. The CDR3 sequence is 15 residues long.

Worth noting for this clonotype: The junction shows a germline mismatch at one end, possibly a read error. The chain uses TRBV7-9 and TRBJ1-2; no reliable D call. This CDR3 is built from 12 residues. The germline gives CDR1 SEHNR, CDR2 FQNEAQ (reference sequence). The DNA of the CDR3 is TGTGCCAGCAGCTTAGGCCTTACTGGCTACTCCTTC. Protein product: CASSLGLTGYSF. The full variable domain, its missing parts supplied by reference TRBV7-9 and TRBJ1-2, is DTGVSQNPRHKITKRGQNVTFRCDPISEHNRLYWYRQTLGQGPEFLTYFQNEAQLEKSRLLSDRFSAERPKGSFSTLEIQRTEQGDSAMYLCASSLGLTGYSFGSGTRLTVV.

The sample holds many counts of this clonotype. The gene calls are TRBV4-1 and TRBJ1-2; D is possibly TRBD1 (6 bases). The CDR3 sequence is 17 residues long. The germline V and J ends were trimmed by 4 bases and 3 bases, with 21 bases remaining between them. Germline CDR1 MGHRA, CDR2 YSYEKL. The CDR3 DNA follows: TGCGCCAGCAGCCCAAGTGAGACCCGGACAGCGGACTATGGCTACACCTTC. It yields the protein CASSPSETRTADYGYTF.

This clonotype was seen repeatedly, ten times or more. The chain links TRBV20-1 to TRBJ2-7; D unclear. V lost 2 bases and J lost 3, with 11 bases in between. CDR1 DFQATT and CDR2 SNEGSKA come from the germline V gene (reference sequence). CDR3 length: 13 residues. In nucleotides, the CDR3 is TGCAGTGCTAGATCCTCCGAAAACTACGAGCAGTACTTC. Translated, it gives CSARSSENYEQYF.

This clonotype was detected ten times or more. The V and J genes are TRBV28 and TRBJ2-7, with a weak D call TRBD1 (6 bases). V was clipped by 6 bases and J by 6 bases, with 15 bases between them. Germline V gives CDR1 MDHEN, CDR2 SYDVKM. CDR3 size: 13 residues. The CDR3 sequence is CASRDPGVSEQYF. The CDR3 DNA is TGTGCCAGCAGGGACCCAGGGGTTTCCGAGCAGTACTTC.

Turning to this clonotype: The junction departs from the called germline gene at one end, perhaps through a read error. The chain is built from TRBV28 and TRBJ1-1; possible D gene TRBD1, 5 bases. Looked up from germline, CDR1 is MDHEN and CDR2 is SYDVKM. The CDR3 totals 14 residues. The CDR3 region is CASSLRGAYTDAFF. CDR3 nucleotide sequence: TGTGCCAGCAGTTTAAGGGGCGCATACACTGATGCTTTCTTT. The full variable domain, rest sourced from reference TRBV28 and TRBJ1-1, is DVKVTQSSRYLVKRTGEKVFLECVQDMDHENMFWYRQDPGLGLRLIYFSYDVKMKEKGDIPEGYSVSREKKERFSLILESASTNQTSMYLCASSLRGAYTDAFFGQGTRLTVV.

This clonotype was seen ten or more times. The chain links TRBV28 to TRBJ2-5, with 9 bases identical to TRBD2. Trimming at V came to 5 bases and at J to 5 bases, leaving 18 bases not matched to a gene. From germline, CDR1 is MDHEN and CDR2 SYDVKM. The CDR3 extends over 18 amino acids. This CDR3 reads CASSLSLAPGLALETQYF. The DNA for the CDR3 is TGTGCCAGCAGTCTTTCCTTAGCTCCGGGACTAGCTTTGGAGACCCAGTACTTC.

V and J are TRBV6-1 and TRBJ2-7; TRBD1 is a possible D gene (6 bases). Germline V gives CDR1 MNHNS, CDR2 SASEGT. Trimming cost V 3 bases and J 6 bases, with 12 bases left between them. The CDR3 length is 13 residues. Here the CDR3 reads CASSDRTRGEQYF. As DNA, the CDR3 is TGTGCCAGCAGTGACCGCACCAGGGGCGAGCAGTACTTC.

The rearrangement uses TRBV6-1 and TRBJ2-7, with a tentative D call TRBD2 (5 bases). The CDR3 contains 13 residues. CDR1 is MNHNS and CDR2 is SASEGT in the germline V gene. Trimming cost V 3 bases and J 5 bases, with 11 bases left between them. CDR3 amino acids: CASSDLEGHEQYF. CDR3 in DNA: TGTGCCAGCAGTGACTTAGAGGGCCACGAGCAGTACTTC.

The chain couples TRBV11-2 to TRBJ2-5; no clear D. The CDR3 is 13 amino acids. The V and J ends lost 3 bases and 5 bases respectively, with 10 bases between them. Germline loops: CDR1 SGHAT, CDR2 FQNNGV. DNA for the CDR3: TGTGCCAGCAGCTTGTTCGTGATGGAGACCCAGTACTTC. Translation: CASSLFVMETQYF.

This clonotype was detected many times. DNA of the CDR3: TGTGCCAGCAGTTGGGGGGGGGTAGAGACCCAGTACTTC. It yields the protein CASSWGGVETQYF. This chain joins TRBV6-5 and TRBJ2-5; 7 positions agree with TRBD2. Unmatched junction bases numbered 3, after V lost 4 bases and J lost 4 bases. CDR1 and CDR2 (germline): MNHEY, SVGAGI. The CDR3 totals 13 residues.

The sample holds a few counts of this clonotype. The chain has TRBV20-1 and TRBJ2-4, with D maybe TRBD2 (7 bases). The germline CDR1 and CDR2 sequences are DFQATT and SNEGSKA (reference sequence). V lost 6 bases and J 4 bases, leaving 22 bases between the germline ends. This CDR3 is built from 16 residues. The CDR3 loop is CSAGGWTDKVKNIQYF. The CDR3, as DNA: TGCAGTGCCGGGGGGTGGACAGACAAAGTAAAAAACATTCAGTACTTC.

The chain couples TRBV12-3 or TRBV12-4 to TRBJ1-5; 9 positions match TRBD1. V shed 4 bases and J 2 bases; nucleotides not matched to a gene: 15. The CDR3 covers 19 residues. The CDR3 loop is CASSSVGQGRTDGNQPQHF. The DNA for the CDR3 is TGTGCCAGCAGTTCAGTGGGACAGGGAAGAACCGACGGCAATCAGCCCCAGCATTTT.

The chain combines TRBV7-3 with TRBJ2-5; D unresolved. Germline CDR1 and CDR2: SGHTA and FQGTGA. V was shortened by 5 bases and J by 1 base, with 14 bases between the two germline ends. This CDR3 comprises 15 residues. Here the CDR3 DNA reads TGTGCCAGCAGCATCAGTGGGCTACCCCAAGAGACCCAGTACTTC. It codes for CASSISGLPQETQYF.

The chain carries TRBV29-1 and TRBJ2-5; D may correspond to TRBD1 or TRBD2 (5 bases each). V was clipped by 5 bases and J by 4 bases, with 11 bases between them. Per the germline V gene, CDR1 is SQVTM and CDR2 is ANQGSEA. The CDR3 has 12 residues. The CDR3 DNA reads as TGCAGCGTTAGGGGCGAGGGAGAGACCCAGTACTTC. It translates to CSVRGEGETQYF.